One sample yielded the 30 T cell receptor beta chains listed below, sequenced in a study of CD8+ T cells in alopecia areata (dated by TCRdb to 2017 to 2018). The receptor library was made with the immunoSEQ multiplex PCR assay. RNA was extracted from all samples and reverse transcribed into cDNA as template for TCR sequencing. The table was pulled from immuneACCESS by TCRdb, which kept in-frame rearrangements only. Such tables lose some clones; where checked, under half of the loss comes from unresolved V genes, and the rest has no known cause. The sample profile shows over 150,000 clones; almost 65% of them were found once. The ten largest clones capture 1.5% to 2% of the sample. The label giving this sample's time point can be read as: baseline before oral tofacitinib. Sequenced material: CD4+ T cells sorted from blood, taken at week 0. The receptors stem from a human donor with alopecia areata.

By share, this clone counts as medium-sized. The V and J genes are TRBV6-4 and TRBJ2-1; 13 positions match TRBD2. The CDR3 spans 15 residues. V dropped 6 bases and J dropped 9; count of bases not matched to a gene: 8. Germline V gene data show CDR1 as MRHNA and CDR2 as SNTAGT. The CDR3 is CASSRTSGGSGEQFF. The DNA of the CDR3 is TGTGCCAGCAGCCGGACTAGCGGGGGATCGGGTGAGCAGTTCTTC.

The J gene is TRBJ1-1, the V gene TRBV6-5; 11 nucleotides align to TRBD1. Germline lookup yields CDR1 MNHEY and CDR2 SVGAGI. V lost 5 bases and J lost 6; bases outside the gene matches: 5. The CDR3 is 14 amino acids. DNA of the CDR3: TGTGCCAGCAGTCTGGACAGGGGGCACCCTGAAGCTTTCTTT. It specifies CASSLDRGHPEAFF.

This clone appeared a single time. In DNA, the CDR3 is TGCAGCGCGATCCGGACAGGGGATCGGACTGAAGCTTTCTTT. Its translation: CSAIRTGDRTEAFF. J is TRBJ1-1 and V is TRBV29-1; TRBD1 aligns across 9 bases. V shed 7 bases, J shed 5 bases, and the junction held 11 bases outside the gene matches. This CDR3 has 14 amino acids. Germline CDR1 is SQVTM and CDR2 is ANQGSEA.

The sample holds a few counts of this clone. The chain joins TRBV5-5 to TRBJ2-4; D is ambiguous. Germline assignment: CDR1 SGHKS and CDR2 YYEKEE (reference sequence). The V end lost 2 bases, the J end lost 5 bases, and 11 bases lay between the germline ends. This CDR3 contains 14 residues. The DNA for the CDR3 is TGTGCCAGCAGCTTTTCTAGTGGGCAAAACATTCAGTACTTC. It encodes CASSFSSGQNIQYF. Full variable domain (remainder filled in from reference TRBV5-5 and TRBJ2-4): DAGVTQSPTHLIKTRGQQVTLRCSPISGHKSVSWYQQVLGQGPQFIFQYYEKEERGRGNFPDRFSARQFPNYSSELNVNALLLGDSALYLCASSFSSGQNIQYFGAGTRLSVL.

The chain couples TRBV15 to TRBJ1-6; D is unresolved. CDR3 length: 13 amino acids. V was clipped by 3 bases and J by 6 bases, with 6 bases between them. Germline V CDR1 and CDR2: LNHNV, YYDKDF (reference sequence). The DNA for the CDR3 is TGTGCCACCAGCAGGGAAACTAATTCACCCCTCCACTTT. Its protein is CATSRETNSPLHF.

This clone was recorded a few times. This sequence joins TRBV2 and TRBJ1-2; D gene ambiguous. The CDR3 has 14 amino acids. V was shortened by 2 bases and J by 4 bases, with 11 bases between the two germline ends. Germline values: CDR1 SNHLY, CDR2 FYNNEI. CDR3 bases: TGTGCCAGCAGTGAACTCTCCGGACTCTATGGCTACACCTTC. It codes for CASSELSGLYGYTF.

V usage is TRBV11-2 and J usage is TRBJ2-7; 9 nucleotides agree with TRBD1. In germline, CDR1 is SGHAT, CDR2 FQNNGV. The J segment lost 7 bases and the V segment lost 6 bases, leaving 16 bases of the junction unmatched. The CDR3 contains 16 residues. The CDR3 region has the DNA TGTGCCAGCAGGACCCTGTACAGGGGGCGTCCGGATGAGCAGTACTTC. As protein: CASRTLYRGRPDEQYF.

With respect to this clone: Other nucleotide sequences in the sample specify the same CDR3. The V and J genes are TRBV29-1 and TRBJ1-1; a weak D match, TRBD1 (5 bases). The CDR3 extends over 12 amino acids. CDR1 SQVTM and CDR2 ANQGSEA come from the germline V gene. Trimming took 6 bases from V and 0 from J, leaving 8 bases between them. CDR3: CSVSGMNTEAFF. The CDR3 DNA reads TGCAGCGTGTCAGGGATGAACACTGAAGCTTTCTTT.

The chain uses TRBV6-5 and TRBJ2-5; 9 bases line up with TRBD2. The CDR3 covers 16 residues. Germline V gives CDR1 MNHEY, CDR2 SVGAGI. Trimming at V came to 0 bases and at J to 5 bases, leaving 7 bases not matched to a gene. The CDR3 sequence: CASSYSKLAGVETQYF. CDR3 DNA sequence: TGTGCCAGCAGTTACTCGAAACTAGCGGGCGTGGAGACCCAGTACTTC.

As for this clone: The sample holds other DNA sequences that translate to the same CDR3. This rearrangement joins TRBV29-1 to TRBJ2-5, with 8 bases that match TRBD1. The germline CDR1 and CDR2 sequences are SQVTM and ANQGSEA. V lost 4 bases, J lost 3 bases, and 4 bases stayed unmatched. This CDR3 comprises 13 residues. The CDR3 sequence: CSVGQGAKETQYF. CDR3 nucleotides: TGCAGCGTTGGCCAGGGGGCCAAAGAGACCCAGTACTTC.

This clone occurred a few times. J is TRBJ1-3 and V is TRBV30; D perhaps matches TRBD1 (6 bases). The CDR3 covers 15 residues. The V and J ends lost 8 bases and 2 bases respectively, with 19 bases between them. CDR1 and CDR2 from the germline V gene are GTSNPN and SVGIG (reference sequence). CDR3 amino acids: CAGTPNRDAGNTIYF. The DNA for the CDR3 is TGTGCCGGAACTCCTAACAGGGACGCTGGAAACACCATATATTTT. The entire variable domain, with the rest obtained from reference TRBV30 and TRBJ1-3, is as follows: SQTIHQWPATLVQPVGSPLSLECTVEGTSNPNLYWYRQAAGRGLQLLFYSVGIGQISSEVPQNLSASRPQDRQFILSSKKLLLSDSGFYLCAGTPNRDAGNTIYFGEGSWLTVV.

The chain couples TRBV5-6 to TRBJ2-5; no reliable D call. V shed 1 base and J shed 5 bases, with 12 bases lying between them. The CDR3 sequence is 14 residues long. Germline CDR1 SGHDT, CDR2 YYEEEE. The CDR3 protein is CASSLLAGRETQYF. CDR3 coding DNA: TGTGCCAGCAGCTTGTTGGCAGGACGGGAGACCCAGTACTTC.

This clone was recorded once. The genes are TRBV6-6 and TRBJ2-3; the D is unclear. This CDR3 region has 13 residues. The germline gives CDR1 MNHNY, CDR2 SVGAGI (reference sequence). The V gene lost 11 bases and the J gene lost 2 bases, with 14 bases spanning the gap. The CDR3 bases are TGTGCCGGCCAGGCGAGGTTCACAGATACGCAGTATTTT. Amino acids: CAGQARFTDTQYF.

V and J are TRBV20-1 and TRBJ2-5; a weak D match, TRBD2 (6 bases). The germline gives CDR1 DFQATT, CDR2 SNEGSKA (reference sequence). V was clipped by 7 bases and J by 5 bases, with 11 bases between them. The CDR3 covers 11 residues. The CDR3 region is CSVNSGETQYF. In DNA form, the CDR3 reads TGCAGTGTTAATAGCGGTGAGACCCAGTACTTC.

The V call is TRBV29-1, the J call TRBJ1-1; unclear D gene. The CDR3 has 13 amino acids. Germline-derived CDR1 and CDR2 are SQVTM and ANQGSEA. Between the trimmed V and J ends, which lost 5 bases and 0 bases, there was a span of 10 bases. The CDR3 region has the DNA TGCAGCGTTCTCCGGGTTATGAACACTGAAGCTTTCTTT. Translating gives CSVLRVMNTEAFF.

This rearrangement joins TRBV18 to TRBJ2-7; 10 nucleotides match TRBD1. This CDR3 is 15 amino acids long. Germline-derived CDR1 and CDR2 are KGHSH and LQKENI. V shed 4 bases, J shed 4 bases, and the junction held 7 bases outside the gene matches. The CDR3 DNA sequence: TGTGCCAGCTCACAATTCCGGGACAGGGGTTACGAGCAGTACTTC. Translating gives CASSQFRDRGYEQYF.

The CDR3 DNA sequence: TGTGCCAGCAGTTACGGGACTAGCGGGGGGATCTACGAGCAGTACTTC. Translating gives CASSYGTSGGIYEQYF. This sequence joins TRBV6-6 and TRBJ2-7; TRBD2 agrees at 15 bases. V lost 2 bases to trimming and J lost 3 bases; unmatched junction nucleotides: 2. CDR3 size: 16 residues. CDR1 MNHNY and CDR2 SVGAGI come from the germline V gene (reference sequence).

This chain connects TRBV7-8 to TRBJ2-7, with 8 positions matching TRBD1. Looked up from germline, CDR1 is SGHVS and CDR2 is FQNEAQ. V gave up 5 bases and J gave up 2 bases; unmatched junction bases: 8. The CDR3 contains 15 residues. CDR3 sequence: CASSGGTGIPYEQYF. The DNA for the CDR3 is TGTGCCAGCAGCGGAGGGACAGGAATACCCTACGAGCAGTACTTC.

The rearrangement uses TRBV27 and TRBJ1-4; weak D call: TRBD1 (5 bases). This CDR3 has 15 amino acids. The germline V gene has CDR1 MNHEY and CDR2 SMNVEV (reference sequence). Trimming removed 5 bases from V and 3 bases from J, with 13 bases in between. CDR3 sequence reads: CASSARDRANEKLFF. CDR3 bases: TGTGCCAGCAGTGCCCGGGACCGGGCTAATGAAAAACTGTTTTTT. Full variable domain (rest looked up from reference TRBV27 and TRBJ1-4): EAQVTQNPRYLITVTGKKLTVTCSQNMNHEYMSWYRQDPGLGLRQIYYSMNVEVTDKGDVPEGYKVSRKEKRNFPLILESPSPNQTSLYFCASSARDRANEKLFFGSGTQLSVL.

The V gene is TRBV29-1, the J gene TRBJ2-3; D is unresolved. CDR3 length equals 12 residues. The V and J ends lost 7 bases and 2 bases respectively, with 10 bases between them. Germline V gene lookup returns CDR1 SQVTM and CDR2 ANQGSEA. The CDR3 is CSAADLTDTQYF. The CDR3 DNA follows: TGCAGCGCTGCGGACCTCACAGATACGCAGTATTTT.

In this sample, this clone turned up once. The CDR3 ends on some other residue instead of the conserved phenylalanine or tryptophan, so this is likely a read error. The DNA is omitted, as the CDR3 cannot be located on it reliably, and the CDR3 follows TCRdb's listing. The CDR3 region is CASSELLTGERL. The gene calls are TRBV2 and TRBJ2-7; TRBD1, the table's D call, lacks a check against the DNA. The CDR3 totals 12 residues, both ends included. CDR1 and CDR2 (germline): SNHLY, FYNNEI.

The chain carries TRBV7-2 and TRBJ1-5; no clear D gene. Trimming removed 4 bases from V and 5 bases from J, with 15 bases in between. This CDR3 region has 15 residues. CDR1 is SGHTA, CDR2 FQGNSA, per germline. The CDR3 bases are TGTGCCAGCAGCTACGGACCGCTTAACGATCAGCCCCAGCATTTT. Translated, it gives CASSYGPLNDQPQHF.

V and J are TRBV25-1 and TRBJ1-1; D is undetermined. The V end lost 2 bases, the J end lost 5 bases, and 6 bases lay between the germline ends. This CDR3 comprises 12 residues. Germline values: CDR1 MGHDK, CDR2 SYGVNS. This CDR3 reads CASSESWTEAFF. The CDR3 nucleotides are TGTGCCAGCAGTGAAAGCTGGACTGAAGCTTTCTTT.

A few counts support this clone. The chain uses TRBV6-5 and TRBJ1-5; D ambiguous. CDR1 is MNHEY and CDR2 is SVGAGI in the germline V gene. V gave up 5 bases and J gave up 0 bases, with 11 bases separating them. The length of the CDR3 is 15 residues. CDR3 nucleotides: TGTGCCAGCAGTCCTTCTGGGATTAGCAATCAGCCCCAGCATTTT. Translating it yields CASSPSGISNQPQHF.

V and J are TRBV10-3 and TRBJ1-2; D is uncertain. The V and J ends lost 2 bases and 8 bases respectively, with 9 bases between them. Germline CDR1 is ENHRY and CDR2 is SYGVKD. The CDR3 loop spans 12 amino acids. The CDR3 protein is CAISEERRGYTF. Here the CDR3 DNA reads TGTGCCATCAGTGAGGAAAGGAGGGGCTACACCTTC.

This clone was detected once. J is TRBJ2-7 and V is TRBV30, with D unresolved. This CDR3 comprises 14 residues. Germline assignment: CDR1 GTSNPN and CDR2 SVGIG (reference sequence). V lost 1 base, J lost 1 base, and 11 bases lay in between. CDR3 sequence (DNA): TGTGCCTGGAGTGCCGGGTCTCCGTCCTACGAGCAGTACTTC. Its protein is CAWSAGSPSYEQYF. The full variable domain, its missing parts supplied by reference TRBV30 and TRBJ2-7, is SQTIHQWPATLVQPVGSPLSLECTVEGTSNPNLYWYRQAAGRGLQLLFYSVGIGQISSEVPQNLSASRPQDRQFILSSKKLLLSDSGFYLCAWSAGSPSYEQYFGPGTRLTVT.

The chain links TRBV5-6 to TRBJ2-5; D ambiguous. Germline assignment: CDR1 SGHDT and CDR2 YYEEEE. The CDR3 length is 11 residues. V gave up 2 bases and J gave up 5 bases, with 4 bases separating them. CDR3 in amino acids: CASSLVETQYF. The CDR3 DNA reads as TGTGCCAGCAGCTTAGTGGAGACCCAGTACTTC.

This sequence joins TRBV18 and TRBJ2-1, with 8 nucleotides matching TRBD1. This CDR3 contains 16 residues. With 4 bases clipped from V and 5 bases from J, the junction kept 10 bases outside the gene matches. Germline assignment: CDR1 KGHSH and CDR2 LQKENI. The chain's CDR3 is CASSRWTGRTNNEQFF. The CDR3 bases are TGTGCCAGCTCACGCTGGACAGGGAGAACAAACAATGAGCAGTTCTTC.

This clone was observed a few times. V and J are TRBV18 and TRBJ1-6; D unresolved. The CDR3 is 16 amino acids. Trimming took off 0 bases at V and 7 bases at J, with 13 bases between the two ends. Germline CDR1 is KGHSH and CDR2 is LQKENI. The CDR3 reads CASSPPPYHQNSPLHF. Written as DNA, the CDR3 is TGTGCCAGCTCACCACCGCCCTATCACCAAAATTCACCCCTCCACTTT.

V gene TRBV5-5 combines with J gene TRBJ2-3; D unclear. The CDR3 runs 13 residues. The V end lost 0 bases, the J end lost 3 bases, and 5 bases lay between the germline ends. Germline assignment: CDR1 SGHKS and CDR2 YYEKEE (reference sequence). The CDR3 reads CASSLDGTDTQYF. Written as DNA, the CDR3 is TGTGCCAGCAGCTTGGACGGAACAGATACGCAGTATTTT.